The next 29 T cell receptor beta chains were all read from a single sample in a study of shared clonotypes between healthy human individuals. Data came from immunoSEQ multiplex PCR; TCRdb stores just in-frame clones and leaves some out. The sample lists 110,000 or so clones, over 65% occurring once. Sequencing was done on a sample of memory CD8+ T cells sorted from blood. This sample's subset: CD45RO+ cells pooled with CCR7-negative TemRA cells. Receptor source: a woman in her twenties or thirties in good health.

This sequence joins TRBV9 and TRBJ2-1; tentatively, D is TRBD2 (5 bases). V was clipped by 3 bases and J by 4 bases, with 14 bases between them. Germline-derived CDR1 and CDR2 are SGDLS and YYNGEE. The CDR3 length is 15 residues. The CDR3 here is CASSGGSYPYNEQFF. The CDR3 DNA follows: TGTGCCAGCAGCGGAGGGAGTTATCCTTACAATGAGCAGTTCTTC.

The chain combines TRBV10-3 with TRBJ2-1; 8 nucleotides line up with TRBD1. The CDR3 covers 17 residues. V lost 2 bases to trimming and J lost 4 bases; unmatched junction nucleotides: 10. Germline CDR1 reads ENHRY; CDR2 reads SYGVKD. The CDR3 nucleotides are TGTGCCATCAGTGAGGGGCCACAGGGGGATTTTTACAATGAGCAGTTCTTC. Encoded protein: CAISEGPQGDFYNEQFF.

The chain employs TRBV7-8 and TRBJ2-2; D is ambiguous. The CDR3 has 14 residues. Trimming left V 0 bases short and J 0 bases short, with 2 bases between. CDR1 and CDR2 from the germline V gene are SGHVS and FQNEAQ. The DNA of the CDR3 is TGTGCCAGCAGCTTAGCCCCGAACACCGGGGAGCTGTTTTTT. Protein: CASSLAPNTGELFF.

CDR3 bases: TGTGCCAGCAGCGTATTCGGCCGCCGGGAGGAAAAACTGTTTTTT. This gives the protein CASSVFGRREEKLFF. The J gene is TRBJ1-4, the V gene TRBV9; D is unresolved. The CDR3 is made up of 15 amino acids. Germline CDR1 reads SGDLS; CDR2 reads YYNGEE. V shed 1 base and J shed 8 bases, with 15 bases lying between them.

This chain joins TRBV29-1 and TRBJ2-1; D is tentatively TRBD1 or TRBD2 (5 bases each). The germline CDR1 and CDR2 sequences are SQVTM and ANQGSEA. The CDR3 spans 17 residues. The ends were cut back, 1 base at V and 0 bases at J, with 16 bases in the middle. The CDR3 DNA follows: TGCAGCGTTGAAGGGCCGGAGGCAGGGCGCTCCTACAATGAGCAGTTCTTC. This translates into CSVEGPEAGRSYNEQFF.

The CDR3 sequence is CASSLVGSEQYF. The CDR3 DNA reads as TGTGCCAGCAGCTTGGTTGGGAGCGAGCAGTACTTC. This chain links TRBV5-8 with TRBJ2-7; weak D call: TRBD2 (5 bases). Deletions cut 0 bases from V and 6 bases from J, with 7 bases between. Germline CDR1 reads SGHTS; CDR2 reads YDEGEE. This CDR3 is built from 12 residues.

V usage is TRBV11-2 and J usage is TRBJ2-3; D is undetermined. The CDR3 covers 13 residues. Per the germline V gene, CDR1 is SGHAT and CDR2 is FQNNGV. The V end was cut by 4 bases, the J end by 5 bases, with 10 bases between. CDR3 residues: CASSWNSKDTQYF. The CDR3 DNA reads TGTGCCAGCAGCTGGAACTCCAAAGATACGCAGTATTTT.

This CDR3 reads CASSKGLAGVHEQYF. Here the CDR3 DNA reads TGTGCCAGCAGTAAAGGACTAGCGGGAGTCCACGAGCAGTACTTC. The rearrangement uses TRBV2 and TRBJ2-7; 13 bases fit TRBD2. The CDR3 consists of 15 residues. Looked up from germline, CDR1 is SNHLY and CDR2 is FYNNEI. With 5 bases clipped from V and 5 bases from J, the junction kept 6 bases outside the gene matches.

This clone was seen more than once but under ten times. Other DNA sequences in the sample encode the same CDR3. The chain combines TRBV9 with TRBJ1-1; unclear D gene. The V and J ends lost 0 bases and 5 bases respectively, with 11 bases between them. The CDR3 length is 14 residues. Germline CDR1 and CDR2: SGDLS and YYNGEE. This CDR3 is CASSVAWGGTEAFF. The CDR3 DNA is TGTGCCAGCAGCGTAGCGTGGGGTGGTACTGAAGCTTTCTTT.

The J gene is TRBJ2-7, the V gene TRBV19, with TRBD1 matching 9 bases. The CDR3 covers 16 residues. V shed 6 bases and J 5 bases; nucleotides not matched to a gene: 14. The germline CDR1 and CDR2 sequences are LNHDA and SQIVND (reference sequence). The CDR3 DNA sequence: TGTGCCAGTAGGGATGTATCCGTTGGACAGGGGAACGAGCAGTACTTC. Its protein is CASRDVSVGQGNEQYF.

The chain has TRBV29-1 and TRBJ1-3; 8 nucleotides match TRBD1. The CDR3 contains 15 residues. From germline, CDR1 is SQVTM and CDR2 ANQGSEA. The ends lost 7 bases at V and 2 bases at J; junction bases unmatched: 10. This chain's CDR3 is CSALLPGGPGNTIYF. CDR3 DNA: TGCAGCGCTCTGCTCCCAGGGGGCCCTGGAAACACCATATATTTT.

This clone was counted many times. The genes are TRBV28 and TRBJ2-6, with 8 bases fitting TRBD1. Germline loops: CDR1 MDHEN, CDR2 SYDVKM. V trimming: 4 bases; J trimming: 2 bases; junction bases outside the gene matches: 10. The CDR3 spans 18 residues. The CDR3 spells CASSWFRGPKAGANVLTF. The CDR3 DNA is TGTGCCAGCAGTTGGTTCAGGGGGCCAAAGGCTGGGGCCAACGTCCTGACTTTC.

CDR3 sequence: CASSVVVTEAFF. Written as DNA, the CDR3 is TGTGCCAGCAGCGTAGTAGTCACTGAAGCTTTCTTT. V gene TRBV9 combines with J gene TRBJ1-1, with unresolved D. V shed 0 bases and J shed 4 bases, with 4 bases lying between them. Looked up from germline, CDR1 is SGDLS and CDR2 is YYNGEE. The CDR3 consists of 12 residues.

The rearrangement joins TRBV11-2 to TRBJ2-7; 8 nucleotides match TRBD1. In germline, CDR1 is SGHAT, CDR2 FQNNGV. J was trimmed by 4 bases and V by 5 bases; bases with no gene match: 1. This CDR3 has 12 residues. The CDR3 sequence is CASSRQGYEQYF. For the CDR3, the DNA is TGTGCCAGCAGCCGACAGGGGTACGAGCAGTACTTC.

Turning to this clone: The sample contains more than one DNA sequence encoding this CDR3. The rearrangement joins TRBV4-1 to TRBJ2-3; 12 bases agree with TRBD2. This CDR3 comprises 15 residues. Germline trimming cut 4 bases from V and 5 bases from J; bases unmatched to any gene: 4. CDR1 MGHRA and CDR2 YSYEKL come from the germline V gene. In DNA, the CDR3 is TGCGCCAGCAGCCGACTAGCGGGAGAAGGAGATACGCAGTATTTT. Protein sequence: CASSRLAGEGDTQYF.

This clone appeared a few times. The chain has TRBV5-6 and TRBJ2-7; the match to TRBD2 covers 7 bases. The CDR3 covers 14 residues. The V and J ends lost 2 bases and 3 bases, in that order; junction bases with no gene match: 5. Germline V gene lookup returns CDR1 SGHDT and CDR2 YYEEEE. Here the CDR3 DNA reads TGTGCCAGCAGCTTTAAATGGGGGGGCTACGAGCAGTACTTC. Translated, it gives CASSFKWGGYEQYF.

The chain has TRBV28 and TRBJ2-3; D possibly corresponds to TRBD2 (8 bases). This CDR3 has 17 residues. V dropped 6 bases and J dropped 6 bases, with 25 bases sitting between them. CDR1 is MDHEN and CDR2 is SYDVKM in the germline V gene. The CDR3 is CASSPRKGAGGMDTQYF. Written as DNA, the CDR3 is TGTGCCAGCAGCCCACGTAAGGGGGCGGGAGGAATGGATACGCAGTATTTT.

The CDR3 sequence: CASSDSRTEAFF. CDR3 nucleotide sequence: TGTGCCAGCAGTGACAGTCGAACTGAAGCTTTCTTT. This chain connects TRBV25-1 to TRBJ1-1; D remains unclear. Germline values: CDR1 MGHDK, CDR2 SYGVNS. The CDR3 is made up of 12 amino acids. Trimming cost V 3 bases and J 5 bases, with 7 bases left between them.

About this clone: This likely came from a read error, as a far larger clone is one base away. The V call is TRBV6-4, the J call TRBJ2-6, with 10 bases that match TRBD2. J was trimmed by 1 base and V by 11 bases; bases with no gene match: 8. Germline-derived CDR1 and CDR2 are MRHNA and SNTAGT. The CDR3 spans 16 residues. CDR3 bases: TGTGCCGGCGGAACTAGCGGGACATCTGGGGCCAACGTCCTGACTTTC. Its translation is CAGGTSGTSGANVLTF.

This clone was seen a single time. V and J are TRBV30 and TRBJ1-2, with TRBD1 identical over 10 bases. The CDR3 length is 13 residues. Looked up from germline, CDR1 is GTSNPN and CDR2 is SVGIG (reference sequence). The V gene end was trimmed by 2 bases and the J gene end by 9 bases; junction bases not matched to a gene: 6. The CDR3 DNA follows: TGTGCCTGGAGTTCCCGGGACAGGGGTAGCTACACCTTC. It is translated as CAWSSRDRGSYTF.

The V and J genes are TRBV10-3 and TRBJ1-4; a weak D match, TRBD1 (6 bases). The germline CDR1 and CDR2 sequences are ENHRY and SYGVKD. V shed 6 bases and J shed 6 bases, with 11 bases lying between them. The CDR3 contains 13 residues. The CDR3 nucleotides are TGTGCCATCAGGAGGGGGGGAGATGAAAAACTGTTTTTT. It is translated as CAIRRGGDEKLFF.

This chain connects TRBV2 to TRBJ2-2; 7 nucleotides align to TRBD1. With 3 bases clipped from V and 5 bases from J, the junction kept 3 bases outside the gene matches. Germline V CDR1 and CDR2: SNHLY, FYNNEI. This CDR3 contains 14 residues. The CDR3 DNA reads TGTGCCAGCAGTGAGGGACAGCGGACCGGGGAGCTGTTTTTT. Translating it yields CASSEGQRTGELFF.

The V call is TRBV15, the J call TRBJ2-1, with D perhaps matching TRBD1 or TRBD2 (5 bases each). The CDR3 is 14 amino acids. CDR1 and CDR2 (germline): LNHNV, YYDKDF (reference sequence). The V gene lost 5 bases and the J gene lost 4 bases, with 12 bases spanning the gap. CDR3 in amino acids: CATSDGTDYNEQFF. The CDR3 nucleotides read TGTGCCACCAGCGACGGGACGGATTACAATGAGCAGTTCTTC.

The V call is TRBV13, the J call TRBJ2-3; 13 nucleotides align to TRBD2. The CDR3 extends over 15 amino acids. Trimming cost V 6 bases and J 6 bases; bases outside gene matches: 6. Germline V CDR1 and CDR2: PRHDT, FYEKMQ (reference sequence). The CDR3 here is CASRSTGLAGDTQYF. The CDR3 DNA follows: TGTGCCAGCAGGTCAACGGGACTAGCGGGGGATACGCAGTATTTT.

The gene calls are TRBV7-9 and TRBJ1-1; D is perhaps TRBD1 (5 bases). Germline-derived CDR1 and CDR2 are SEHNR and FQNEAQ (reference sequence). Trimming cost V 5 bases and J 6 bases, with 19 bases left between them. This CDR3 is 15 amino acids long. CDR3 nucleotides: TGTGCCAGCAGCCAAGATGGGGGGATCGTCGCTGAAGCTTTCTTT. This translates into CASSQDGGIVAEAFF.

A word on this clone: A clone one base away is much larger, so this may be a read error. The chain is built from TRBV6-6 and TRBJ2-3, with 10 bases lining up with TRBD1. CDR1 is MNHNY and CDR2 is SVGAGI in the germline V gene (reference sequence). The trim removed 5 bases at V and 1 base at J, leaving 3 bases unmatched. The CDR3 has 15 residues. DNA for the CDR3: TGTGCCAGCAGTGACGGGACAGGGGGCACAGATACGCAGTATTTT. Its protein is CASSDGTGGTDTQYF.

The rearrangement joins TRBV7-3 to TRBJ1-1; D gene unclear. This CDR3 spans 13 amino acids. Germline V gene data show CDR1 as SGHTA and CDR2 as FQGTGA. Trimming stripped 3 bases from V and 1 base from J, with 6 bases between. CDR3 DNA sequence: TGTGCCAGCAGCTTTCACGGGAACACTGAAGCTTTCTTT. Its translation is CASSFHGNTEAFF. Variable domain in full (rest from reference TRBV7-3 and TRBJ1-1): GAGVSQTPSNKVTEKGKYVELRCDPISGHTALYWYRQSLGQGPEFLIYFQGTGAADDSGLPNDRFFAVRPEGSVSTLKIQRTERGDSAVYLCASSFHGNTEAFFGQGTRLTVV.

This clone has ten or more counts. V is TRBV7-9 and J is TRBJ1-1; D gene ambiguous. This CDR3 has 13 residues. V shed 10 bases and J shed 3 bases, with 15 bases lying between them. Germline-derived CDR1 and CDR2 are SEHNR and FQNEAQ (reference sequence). The CDR3: CATRTPADTEAFF. CDR3 bases: TGTGCCACGAGGACCCCCGCGGACACTGAAGCTTTCTTT.

This rearrangement joins TRBV28 to TRBJ1-3; a possible D gene is TRBD1 (6 bases). The CDR3 length is 13 residues. From germline, CDR1 is MDHEN and CDR2 SYDVKM. Deletions cut 4 bases from V and 3 bases from J, with 7 bases between. CDR3 region: CASSYRVGNTIYF. For the CDR3, the DNA is TGTGCCAGCAGTTACAGGGTTGGAAACACCATATATTTT.